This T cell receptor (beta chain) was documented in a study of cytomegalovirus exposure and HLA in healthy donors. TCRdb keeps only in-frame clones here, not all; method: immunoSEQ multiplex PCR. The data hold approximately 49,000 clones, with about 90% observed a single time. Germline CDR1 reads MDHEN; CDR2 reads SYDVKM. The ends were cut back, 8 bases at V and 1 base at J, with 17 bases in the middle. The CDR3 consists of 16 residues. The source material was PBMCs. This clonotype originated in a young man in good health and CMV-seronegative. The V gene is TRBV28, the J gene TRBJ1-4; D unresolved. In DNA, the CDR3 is TGTGCCAGCTCACAGAGATCCCTGGTAACTAATGAAAAACTGTTTTTT. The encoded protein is CASSQRSLVTNEKLFF.